This passage covers 21 T cell receptor beta chains from one sample sequenced in a study of beta chain features in type 1 diabetes (dated by TCRdb to about 2018). Library preparation was by the immunoSEQ multiplex PCR assay. All of the isolated RNA was reverse transcribed with the High Capacity cDNA Reverse Transcription Kit, so expressed TCRB transcripts were sequenced. TCRdb stores this immuneACCESS table with in-frame sequences only. Part of the clones is absent; in the studies checked, under half of the shortfall reflects unresolved V genes, and no reason is known for the rest. This sample gives more than 120,000 clones in total; 10% of them show up just once. The ten largest clones capture around 1.4% of the sample. The sequenced sample was naive CD4+ T cells from blood. Read against the paper, the sample's cell subset or site label means: true naive CD4+ T cells. All receptors come from a young man in good health.

The genes are TRBV10-3 and TRBJ1-2, with 9 bases matching TRBD1. The germline V gene encodes CDR1 ENHRY and CDR2 SYGVKD. The CDR3 runs to 14 residues. Trimming took 8 bases from V and 5 from J; bases not matched to a gene: 9. In DNA form, the CDR3 reads TGTGCCATCTCGGGAGGGACAGGGAATTATGGCTACACCTTC. This codes for CAISGGTGNYGYTF.

This rearrangement joins TRBV2 to TRBJ2-7; 10 positions match TRBD1. The CDR3 length is 14 residues. V dropped 7 bases and J dropped 2; count of bases not matched to a gene: 5. CDR1 is SNHLY, CDR2 FYNNEI, per germline. This CDR3 reads CASMTGTGAYEQYF. CDR3 coding DNA: TGTGCCAGCATGACCGGGACAGGGGCCTACGAGCAGTACTTC. Variable domain in full (rest from reference TRBV2 and TRBJ2-7): EPEVTQTPSHQVTQMGQEVILRCVPISNHLYFYWYRQILGQKVEFLVSFYNNEISEKSEIFDDQFSVERPDGSNFTLKIRSTKLEDSAMYFCASMTGTGAYEQYFGPGTRLTVT.

The chain recombines TRBV5-1 with TRBJ2-7; D might be TRBD2 (6 bases). V was cut by 3 bases and J by 3 bases, with 19 bases left in between. CDR1 and CDR2 (germline): SGHRS, YFSETQ. The CDR3 loop spans 16 amino acids. This CDR3 is CASSSYPGLTGYEQYF. DNA for the CDR3: TGCGCCAGCAGCTCCTACCCGGGACTTACGGGCTACGAGCAGTACTTC.

J is TRBJ2-1 and V is TRBV7-2, with D possibly TRBD2 on 6 matching bases. CDR1 is SGHTA, CDR2 FQGNSA, per germline. This CDR3 is built from 15 residues. Trimming stripped 6 bases from V and 6 bases from J, with 18 bases between. This CDR3 reads CASSKAGSGPNEQFF. The CDR3 DNA reads TGTGCCAGCAGTAAAGCGGGCAGCGGGCCCAATGAGCAGTTCTTC.

J is TRBJ2-7 and V is TRBV9, with 9 bases fitting TRBD2. Germline V CDR1 and CDR2: SGDLS, YYNGEE. Germline trimming cut 7 bases from V and 3 bases from J; bases unmatched to any gene: 5. The CDR3 loop spans 13 amino acids. The CDR3 loop is CASFLAGNYEQYF. CDR3 DNA: TGTGCCAGCTTCCTAGCGGGAAACTACGAGCAGTACTTC. The entire variable domain, with the rest obtained from reference TRBV9 and TRBJ2-7, is as follows: DSGVTQTPKHLITATGQRVTLRCSPRSGDLSVYWYQQSLDQGLQFLIQYYNGEERAKGNILERFSAQQFPDLHSELNLSSLELGDSALYFCASFLAGNYEQYFGPGTRLTVT.

The rearrangement uses TRBV9 and TRBJ1-2; 8 bases are shared with TRBD1. CDR1 SGDLS and CDR2 YYNGEE come from the germline V gene. The length of the CDR3 is 16 residues. Trimming cost V 4 bases and J 0 bases; bases outside gene matches: 8. The CDR3 sequence: CASSLQDREANYGYTF. The CDR3 coding sequence is TGTGCCAGCAGCCTTCAGGACAGGGAGGCTAACTATGGCTACACCTTC.

There are many counts of this clone. V usage is TRBV28 and J usage is TRBJ1-2; no clear D. There are 12 residues in the CDR3. Per the germline V gene, CDR1 is MDHEN and CDR2 is SYDVKM. Between the trimmed V and J ends, which lost 7 bases and 7 bases, there was a span of 13 bases. The CDR3 is CASTFTGSGYTF. CDR3 in DNA: TGTGCCAGCACCTTTACGGGGTCTGGCTACACCTTC.

This clone was detected many times. Other nucleotide sequences from this sample produce the same CDR3. The CDR3 sequence: CASSGQERTEAFF. For the CDR3, the DNA is TGCGCCAGCAGCGGACAGGAGAGGACTGAAGCTTTCTTT. The V gene is TRBV4-3, the J gene TRBJ1-1, with 7 nucleotides matching TRBD1. Trimming removed 5 bases from V and 5 bases from J; junction bases left unmatched: 5. From germline, CDR1 is LGHNA and CDR2 YSLEER. This CDR3 spans 13 amino acids.

This clone turned up a few times. This chain connects TRBV7-8 to TRBJ2-2, with D possibly matching TRBD1 (5 bases). The germline V gene has CDR1 SGHVS and CDR2 FQNEAQ. This CDR3 contains 16 residues. Trimming pared 5 bases from V and 4 bases from J, leaving 17 bases between. CDR3 sequence reads: CASSPISGLVTGELFF. The CDR3 DNA follows: TGTGCCAGCAGCCCTATTTCAGGGCTGGTCACCGGGGAGCTGTTTTTT.

The V gene is TRBV28, the J gene TRBJ1-4; 7 nucleotides agree with TRBD1. V lost 6 bases and J lost 8; bases outside the gene matches: 6. The CDR3 runs 13 residues. The germline V gene has CDR1 MDHEN and CDR2 SYDVKM. The CDR3, as DNA: TGTGCCAGCAGCCGGGACAGAGGGGAAAAACTGTTTTTT. It encodes CASSRDRGEKLFF.

This clone was detected only a few times. The chain combines TRBV2 with TRBJ2-7, with D perhaps TRBD1 (6 bases). The CDR3 extends over 15 amino acids. Germline V gives CDR1 SNHLY, CDR2 FYNNEI. The V gene lost 6 bases and the J gene lost 0 bases, with 15 bases spanning the gap. For the CDR3, the DNA is TGTGCCAGCAGCCCAGGGGTTCAAATCTCCTACGAGCAGTACTTC. Translating it yields CASSPGVQISYEQYF.

J is TRBJ2-1 and V is TRBV6-5; 12 bases are shared with TRBD2. The CDR3 extends over 15 amino acids. CDR1 MNHEY and CDR2 SVGAGI come from the germline V gene. V dropped 7 bases and J dropped 8; count of bases not matched to a gene: 9. The CDR3 region is CASIQLAGGSDEQFF. The DNA for the CDR3 is TGTGCCAGCATCCAACTAGCGGGGGGCAGTGATGAGCAGTTCTTC.

This clone was observed a few times. The chain combines TRBV5-1 with TRBJ2-5, with TRBD1 matching 11 bases. The DNA end is a closer match to TRBJ2-7, so the J assignment may be wrong. Germline lookup yields CDR1 SGHRS and CDR2 YFSETQ. This CDR3 has 14 amino acids. The CDR3 sequence: CASTLWTGGHEQYF. CDR3 DNA: TGCGCCAGCACACTTTGGACAGGGGGCCACGAGCAGTACTTC.

This clone was seen more than once but under ten times. The J gene is TRBJ1-1, the V gene TRBV27; 9 positions match TRBD1. The CDR3 is 14 amino acids. V was pared by 5 bases and J by 1 base, with 2 bases of the junction left unmatched. The germline gives CDR1 MNHEY, CDR2 SMNVEV (reference sequence). The CDR3 spells CASSRQGGNTEAFF. CDR3 sequence (DNA): TGTGCCAGCAGTAGACAGGGGGGGAACACTGAAGCTTTCTTT.

This sequence joins TRBV11-2 and TRBJ1-4; D uncertain. The germline V gene encodes CDR1 SGHAT and CDR2 FQNNGV. The V and J ends lost 1 base and 8 bases respectively, with 14 bases between them. This CDR3 has 15 residues. CDR3 DNA sequence: TGTGCCAGCAGCTTAGGGAGCGGAATTGGCGAAAAACTGTTTTTT. Translated, it gives CASSLGSGIGEKLFF.

Concerning this clone itself: The same CDR3 also results from other DNA sequences found in this sample. The rearrangement joins TRBV7-2 to TRBJ2-5; perhaps TRBD2 as D (5 bases). The CDR3 has 14 residues. The V gene's germline CDR1 is SGHTA and CDR2 FQGNSA. The V gene lost 1 base and the J gene lost 5 bases, with 11 bases spanning the gap. The CDR3: CASSLVRGTETQYF. The CDR3 nucleotides read TGTGCCAGCAGCTTAGTTCGGGGAACGGAGACCCAGTACTTC. The entire variable domain, with the rest obtained from reference TRBV7-2 and TRBJ2-5, is as follows: GAGVSQSPSNKVTEKGKDVELRCDPISGHTALYWYRQSLGQGLEFLIYFQGNSAPDKSGLPSDRFSAERTGGSVSTLTIQRTQQEDSAVYLCASSLVRGTETQYFGPGTRLLVL.

This clone turned up a few times. This chain connects TRBV11-2 to TRBJ1-4; unclear D gene. V shed 1 base and J shed 0 bases, with 3 bases lying between them. Germline CDR1 SGHAT, CDR2 FQNNGV. This CDR3 spans 14 amino acids. Here the CDR3 reads CASSLGATNEKLFF. CDR3 nucleotides: TGTGCCAGCAGCTTAGGAGCAACTAATGAAAAACTGTTTTTT. Filled out from reference TRBV11-2 and TRBJ1-4, the complete variable domain reads EAGVAQSPRYKIIEKRQSVAFWCNPISGHATLYWYQQILGQGPKLLIQFQNNGVVDDSQLPKDRFSAERLKGVDSTLKIQPAKLEDSAVYLCASSLGATNEKLFFGSGTQLSVL.

V usage is TRBV29-1 and J usage is TRBJ2-7; TRBD2 aligns across 11 bases. The CDR3 is 15 amino acids. V trimming: 4 bases; J trimming: 5 bases; junction bases outside the gene matches: 10. Germline V gene sequence: CDR1 SQVTM, CDR2 ANQGSEA. CDR3 sequence: CSVATSSGGSHEQYF. The CDR3 DNA is TGCAGCGTTGCGACCTCTAGCGGGGGGTCCCACGAGCAGTACTTC.

The chain joins TRBV19 to TRBJ2-5, with TRBD2 matching over 11 bases. J was trimmed by 0 bases and V by 7 bases; bases with no gene match: 4. Germline CDR1 is LNHDA and CDR2 is SQIVND (reference sequence). CDR3 length: 15 amino acids. The CDR3 coding sequence is TGTGCCAGTACCACGACTAGCGGGAACCAAGAGACCCAGTACTTC. Protein product: CASTTTSGNQETQYF.

The genes are TRBV5-4 and TRBJ1-1; no clear D. This CDR3 has 15 residues. V was pared by 3 bases and J by 1 base, with 13 bases between. Germline CDR1 and CDR2: SGHNT and YYREEE (reference sequence). The CDR3 coding sequence is TGTGCCAGCAGCTCCGACACTCGACGGAACACTGAAGCTTTCTTT. Translation gives CASSSDTRRNTEAFF. Drawing the rest from reference TRBV5-4 and TRBJ1-1, the complete variable domain is ETGVTQSPTHLIKTRGQQVTLRCSSQSGHNTVSWYQQALGQGPQFIFQYYREEENGRGNFPPRFSGLQFPNYSSELNVNALELDDSALYLCASSSDTRRNTEAFFGQGTRLTVV.

This clone occurred a few times. The V call is TRBV18, the J call TRBJ1-2; 7 nucleotides line up with TRBD1. The CDR3 has 15 residues. The J segment lost 2 bases and the V segment lost 0 bases, leaving 3 bases of the junction unmatched. Looked up from germline, CDR1 is KGHSH and CDR2 is LQKENI. CDR3 in DNA: TGTGCCAGCTCACCACCGGGACAGAAAAACTATGGCTACACCTTC. This codes for CASSPPGQKNYGYTF.